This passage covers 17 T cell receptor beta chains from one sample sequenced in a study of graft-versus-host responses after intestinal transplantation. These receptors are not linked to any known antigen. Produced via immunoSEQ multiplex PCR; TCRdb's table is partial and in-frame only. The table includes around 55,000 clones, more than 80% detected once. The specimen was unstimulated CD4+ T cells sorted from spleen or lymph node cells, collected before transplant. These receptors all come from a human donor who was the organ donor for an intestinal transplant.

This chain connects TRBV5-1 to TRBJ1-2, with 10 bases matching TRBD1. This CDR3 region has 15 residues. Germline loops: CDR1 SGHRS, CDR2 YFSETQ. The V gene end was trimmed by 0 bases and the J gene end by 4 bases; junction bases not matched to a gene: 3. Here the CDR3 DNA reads TGCGCCAGCAGCTTGGGAGACAGGGGGCCCTATGGCTACACCTTC. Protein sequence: CASSLGDRGPYGYTF.

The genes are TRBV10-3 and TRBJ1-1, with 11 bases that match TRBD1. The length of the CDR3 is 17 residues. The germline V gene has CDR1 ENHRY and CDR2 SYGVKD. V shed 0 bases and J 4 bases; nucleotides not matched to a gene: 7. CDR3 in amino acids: CAISESLRGTGGTEAFF. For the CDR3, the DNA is TGTGCCATCAGTGAGTCGCTTAGGGGGACAGGGGGCACTGAAGCTTTCTTT.

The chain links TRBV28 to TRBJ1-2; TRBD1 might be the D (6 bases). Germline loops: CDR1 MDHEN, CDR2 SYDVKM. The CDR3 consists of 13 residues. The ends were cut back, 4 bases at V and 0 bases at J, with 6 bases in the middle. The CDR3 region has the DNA TGTGCCAGCAGTTGGACAGCTAACTATGGCTACACCTTC. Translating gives CASSWTANYGYTF.

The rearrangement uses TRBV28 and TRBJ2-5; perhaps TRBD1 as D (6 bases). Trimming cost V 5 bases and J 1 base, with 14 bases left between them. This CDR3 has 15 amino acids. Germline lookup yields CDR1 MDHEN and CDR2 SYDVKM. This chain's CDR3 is CASSPRGDSQETQYF. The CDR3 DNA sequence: TGTGCCAGCAGTCCCAGGGGCGACAGCCAAGAGACCCAGTACTTC.

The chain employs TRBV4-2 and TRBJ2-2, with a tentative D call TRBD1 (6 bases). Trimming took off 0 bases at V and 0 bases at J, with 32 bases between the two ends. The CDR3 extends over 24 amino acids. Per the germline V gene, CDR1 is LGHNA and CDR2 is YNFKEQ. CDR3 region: CASSQDRRSNRAVGQIPNTGELFF. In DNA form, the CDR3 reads TGTGCCAGCAGCCAAGATCGAAGATCTAATCGGGCGGTCGGACAGATTCCGAACACCGGGGAGCTGTTTTTT.

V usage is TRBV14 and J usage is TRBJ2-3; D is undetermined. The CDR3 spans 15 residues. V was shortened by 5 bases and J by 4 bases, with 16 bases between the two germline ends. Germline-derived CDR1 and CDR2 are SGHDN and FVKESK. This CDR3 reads CASSARVRFPDTQYF. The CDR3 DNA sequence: TGTGCCAGCAGCGCTCGGGTTAGGTTTCCAGATACGCAGTATTTT.

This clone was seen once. The CDR3 nucleotides are TGTGCCAGCAGCAGACTAGCCTCCTACGAGCAGTACTTC. This sequence encodes CASSRLASYEQYF. The chain combines TRBV6-5 with TRBJ2-7; 7 bases agree with TRBD2. Unmatched junction bases numbered 2, after V lost 6 bases and J lost 0 bases. CDR1 and CDR2 from the germline V gene are MNHEY and SVGAGI. The CDR3 runs 13 residues.

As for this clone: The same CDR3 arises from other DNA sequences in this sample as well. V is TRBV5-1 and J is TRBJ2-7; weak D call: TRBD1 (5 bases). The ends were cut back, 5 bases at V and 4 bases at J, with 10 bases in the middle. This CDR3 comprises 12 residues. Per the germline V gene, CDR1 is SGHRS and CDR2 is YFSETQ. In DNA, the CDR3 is TGCGCCAGCAGATCCCCAGGGTACGAGCAGTACTTC. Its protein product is CASRSPGYEQYF.

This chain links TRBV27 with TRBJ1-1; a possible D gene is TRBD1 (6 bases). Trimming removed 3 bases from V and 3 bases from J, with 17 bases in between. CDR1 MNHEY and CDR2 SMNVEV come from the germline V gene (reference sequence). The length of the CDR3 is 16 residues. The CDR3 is CASSFGGRGGDTEAFF. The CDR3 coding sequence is TGTGCCAGCAGTTTTGGGGGAAGGGGGGGGGACACTGAAGCTTTCTTT.

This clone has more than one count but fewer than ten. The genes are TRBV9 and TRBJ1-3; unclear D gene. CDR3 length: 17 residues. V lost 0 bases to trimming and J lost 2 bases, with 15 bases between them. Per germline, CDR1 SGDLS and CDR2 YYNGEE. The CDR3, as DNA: TGTGCCAGCAGCGTAGAAGGGTTAGGACTCGCTGGAAACACCATATATTTT. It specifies CASSVEGLGLAGNTIYF.

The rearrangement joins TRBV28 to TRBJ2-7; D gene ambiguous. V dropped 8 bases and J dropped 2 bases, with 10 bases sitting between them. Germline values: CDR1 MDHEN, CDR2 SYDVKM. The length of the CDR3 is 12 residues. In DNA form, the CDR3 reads TGTGCCAGCGATCCTCGGGCCTACGAGCAGTACTTC. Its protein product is CASDPRAYEQYF.

The CDR3 loop is CASSWPSGTAETQYF. DNA for the CDR3: TGCGCCAGCAGCTGGCCCTCCGGGACAGCAGAGACCCAGTACTTC. The chain is built from TRBV5-1 and TRBJ2-5, with 7 bases identical to TRBD1. The CDR3 is 15 residues long. Germline CDR1 SGHRS, CDR2 YFSETQ. The V segment lost 3 bases and the J segment 4 bases; nucleotides outside the gene matches: 9.

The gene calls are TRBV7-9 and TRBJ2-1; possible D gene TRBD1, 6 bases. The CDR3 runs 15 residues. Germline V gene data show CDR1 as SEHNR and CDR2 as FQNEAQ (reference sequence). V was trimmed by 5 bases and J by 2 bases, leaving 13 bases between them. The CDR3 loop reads CASSPRTVPYNEQFF. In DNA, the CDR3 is TGTGCCAGCAGCCCTAGGACAGTTCCCTACAATGAGCAGTTCTTC.

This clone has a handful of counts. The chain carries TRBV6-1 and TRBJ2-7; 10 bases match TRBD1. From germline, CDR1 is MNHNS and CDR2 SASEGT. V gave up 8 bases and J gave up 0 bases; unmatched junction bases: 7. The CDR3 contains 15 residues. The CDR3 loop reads CASYRTGGLSYEQYF. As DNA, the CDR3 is TGTGCCAGCTACCGGACAGGGGGACTCTCCTACGAGCAGTACTTC.

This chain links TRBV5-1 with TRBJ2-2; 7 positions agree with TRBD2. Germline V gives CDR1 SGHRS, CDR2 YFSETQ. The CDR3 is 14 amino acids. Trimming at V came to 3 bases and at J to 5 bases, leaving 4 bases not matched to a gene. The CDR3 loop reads CASSSLAGTGELFF. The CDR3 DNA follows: TGCGCCAGCAGCTCATTAGCGGGTACCGGGGAGCTGTTTTTT.

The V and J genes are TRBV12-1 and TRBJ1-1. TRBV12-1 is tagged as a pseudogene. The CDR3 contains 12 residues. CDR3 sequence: CASTVGGTEAFF. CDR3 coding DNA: TGTGCCAGCACCGTGGGAGGGACTGAAGCTTTCTTT.

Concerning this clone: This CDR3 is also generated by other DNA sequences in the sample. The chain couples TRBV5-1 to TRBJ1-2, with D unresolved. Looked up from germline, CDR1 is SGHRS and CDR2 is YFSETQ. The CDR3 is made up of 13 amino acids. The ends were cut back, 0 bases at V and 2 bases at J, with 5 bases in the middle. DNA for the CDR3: TGCGCCAGCAGCTTGGACAGCAACTATGGCTACACCTTC. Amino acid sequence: CASSLDSNYGYTF. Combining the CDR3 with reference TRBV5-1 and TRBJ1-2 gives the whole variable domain KAGVTQTPRYLIKTRGQQVTLSCSPISGHRSVSWYQQTPGQGLQFLFEYFSETQRNKGNFPGRFSGRQFSNSRSEMNVSTLELGDSALYLCASSLDSNYGYTFGSGTRLTVV.